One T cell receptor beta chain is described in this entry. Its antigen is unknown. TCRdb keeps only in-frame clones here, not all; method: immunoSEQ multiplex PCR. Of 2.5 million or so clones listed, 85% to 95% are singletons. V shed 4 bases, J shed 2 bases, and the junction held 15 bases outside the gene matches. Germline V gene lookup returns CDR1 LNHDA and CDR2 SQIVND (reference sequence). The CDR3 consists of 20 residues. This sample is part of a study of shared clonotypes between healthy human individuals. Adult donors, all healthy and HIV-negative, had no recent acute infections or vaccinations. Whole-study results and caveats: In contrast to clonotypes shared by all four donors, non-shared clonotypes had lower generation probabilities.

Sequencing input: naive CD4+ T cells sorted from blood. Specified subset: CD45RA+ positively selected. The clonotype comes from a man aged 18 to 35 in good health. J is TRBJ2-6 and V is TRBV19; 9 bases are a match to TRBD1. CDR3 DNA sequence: TGTGCCAGTAGTAGGGTGCGGGACAGGGCATGGGTGGCTGGGGCCAACGTCCTGACTTTC. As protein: CASSRVRDRAWVAGANVLTF.